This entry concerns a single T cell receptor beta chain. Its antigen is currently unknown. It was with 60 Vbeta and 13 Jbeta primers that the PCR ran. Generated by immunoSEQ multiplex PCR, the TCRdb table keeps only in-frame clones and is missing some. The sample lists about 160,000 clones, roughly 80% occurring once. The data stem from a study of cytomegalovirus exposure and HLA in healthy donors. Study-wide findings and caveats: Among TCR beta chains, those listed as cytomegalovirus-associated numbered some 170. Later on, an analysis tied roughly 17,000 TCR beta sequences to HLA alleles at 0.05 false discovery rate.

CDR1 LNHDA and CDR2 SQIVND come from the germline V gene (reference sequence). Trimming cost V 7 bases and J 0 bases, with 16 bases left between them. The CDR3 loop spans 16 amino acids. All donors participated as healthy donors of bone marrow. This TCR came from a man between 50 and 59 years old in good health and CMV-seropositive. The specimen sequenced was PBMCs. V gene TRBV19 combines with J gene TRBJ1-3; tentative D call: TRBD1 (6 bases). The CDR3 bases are TGTGCCAGTATTACCAGAGGGACACACTCTGGAAACACCATATATTTT. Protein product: CASITRGTHSGNTIYF.